Presented here are 12 T cell receptor beta chains from one specimen sequenced in a study of T cells in Graves' hyperthyroidism and ophthalmopathy. Researchers amplified the TCR beta CDR3 regions from RNA transcripts. With the HTBI primer set, the TCR CDR3 went through a first round of RT-PCR. TCRdb re-derived calls from the multiplex PCR reads in MiXCR, one entry per CDR3 protein. The sample holds 400,000 or so distinct CDR3 sequences, roughly 15% seen once. Sample: blood. The receptor source for this set is a woman aged 55-70 years with Graves' ophthalmopathy.

This clonotype was counted only a few times. V gene TRBV13 combines with J gene TRBJ2-6, with D possibly TRBD2 on 5 matching bases. V was clipped by 1 base and J by 4 bases, with 11 bases between them. Germline CDR1 and CDR2: PRHDT and FYEKMQ (reference sequence). The CDR3 loop spans 16 amino acids. CDR3 in amino acids: CASSLERGNGANVLTF. Here the CDR3 DNA reads TGTGCCAGCAGCTTAGAACGAGGGAACGGGGCCAACGTCCTGACTTTC.

This clonotype appeared many times. The V call is TRBV15, the J call TRBJ1-5, with unresolved D. The CDR3 contains 17 residues. V was trimmed by 0 bases and J by 7 bases, leaving 19 bases between them. Germline-derived CDR1 and CDR2 are LNHNV and YYDKDF (reference sequence). The CDR3 reads CATSRDKAAGKLQPQHF. The CDR3 DNA reads TGTGCCACCAGCAGAGATAAGGCGGCGGGTAAGCTCCAGCCCCAGCATTTT.

The chain employs TRBV30 and TRBJ2-3; D is unclear. V gave up 3 bases and J gave up 6 bases, with 7 bases separating them. CDR3 length: 11 residues. Germline V CDR1 and CDR2: GTSNPN, SVGIG (reference sequence). CDR3 sequence (DNA): TGTGCCTGGAGCCCTACTGATACGCAGTATTTT. Residues: CAWSPTDTQYF. The whole variable domain, filled in from reference TRBV30 and TRBJ2-3, reads SQTIHQWPATLVQPVGSPLSLECTVEGTSNPNLYWYRQAAGRGLQLLFYSVGIGQISSEVPQNLSASRPQDRQFILSSKKLLLSDSGFYLCAWSPTDTQYFGPGTRLTVL.

The rearrangement uses TRBV19 and TRBJ2-3, with 9 bases that match TRBD2. Germline assignment: CDR1 LNHDA and CDR2 SQIVND (reference sequence). The CDR3 consists of 13 residues. With V trimmed by 8 bases and J by 3 bases, 3 bases remained unmatched. CDR3 region: CASGGLATDTQYF. For the CDR3, the DNA is TGTGCCAGTGGAGGACTAGCGACAGATACGCAGTATTTT. The full variable domain, in which reference TRBV19 and TRBJ2-3 provide the parts outside the CDR3, is DGGITQSPKYLFRKEGQNVTLSCEQNLNHDAMYWYRQDPGQGLRLIYYSQIVNDFQKGDIAEGYSVSREKKESFPLTVTSAQKNPTAFYLCASGGLATDTQYFGPGTRLTVL.

In this sample, this clonotype turned up many times. The chain uses TRBV15 and TRBJ2-2; D ambiguous. The V end lost 0 bases, the J end lost 5 bases, and 10 bases lay between the germline ends. The germline CDR1 and CDR2 sequences are LNHNV and YYDKDF (reference sequence). The CDR3 loop spans 15 amino acids. The CDR3 reads CATSREKAETGELFF. CDR3 nucleotides: TGTGCCACCAGCAGAGAAAAGGCTGAGACCGGGGAGCTGTTTTTT.

In this sample, this clonotype turned up a few times. The gene calls are TRBV24-1 and TRBJ2-2, with unresolved D. V was shortened by 10 bases and J by 8 bases, with 19 bases between the two germline ends. CDR3 size: 14 residues. Germline CDR1 reads KGHDR; CDR2 reads SFDVKD. The CDR3 DNA reads TGTGCCACACAATCTTCCACTACCACTGGGGAGCTGTTTTTT. This gives the protein CATQSSTTTGELFF.

The sample holds many counts of this clonotype. The gene calls are TRBV2 and TRBJ2-1; D gene ambiguous. Between the trimmed V and J ends, which lost 4 bases and 5 bases, there was a span of 6 bases. Germline V gene sequence: CDR1 SNHLY, CDR2 FYNNEI. CDR3 length: 12 amino acids. CDR3 DNA sequence: TGTGCCAGCAGTGCGTTACACAATGAGCAGTTCTTC. Its protein is CASSALHNEQFF.

Many counts were recorded for this clonotype. The chain combines TRBV2 with TRBJ2-7, with TRBD1 matching over 9 bases. The CDR3 runs to 15 residues. CDR1 and CDR2 (germline): SNHLY, FYNNEI. The V and J ends lost 6 bases and 2 bases, in that order; junction bases with no gene match: 8. The CDR3 region is CASRAGQGRTYEQYF. CDR3 coding DNA: TGTGCCAGCAGAGCCGGACAGGGGAGGACCTACGAGCAGTACTTC. The entire variable domain, with the rest obtained from reference TRBV2 and TRBJ2-7, is as follows: EPEVTQTPSHQVTQMGQEVILRCVPISNHLYFYWYRQILGQKVEFLVSFYNNEISEKSEIFDDQFSVERPDGSNFTLKIRSTKLEDSAMYFCASRAGQGRTYEQYFGPGTRLTVT.

Only a few counts were recorded for this clonotype. This sequence joins TRBV7-9 and TRBJ2-3; 9 bases align to TRBD2. This CDR3 is built from 17 residues. CDR1 is SEHNR, CDR2 FQNEAQ, per germline (reference sequence). Trimming cost V 4 bases and J 4 bases; bases outside gene matches: 12. The CDR3 region is CASSSLAGGPLSDTQYF. CDR3 bases: TGTGCCAGCAGCTCCCTTGCGGGAGGGCCCCTCTCAGATACGCAGTATTTT.

This clonotype was detected ten times or more. This sequence joins TRBV2 and TRBJ2-7; D is perhaps TRBD1 (5 bases). Per the germline V gene, CDR1 is SNHLY and CDR2 is FYNNEI. The CDR3 contains 16 residues. Trimming left V 8 bases short and J 0 bases short, with 20 bases between. The chain's CDR3 is CASGLPPTVISYEQYF. The CDR3 DNA reads as TGTGCCAGCGGCCTACCCCCGACAGTAATCTCCTACGAGCAGTACTTC.

This clonotype was seen more than once but under ten times. The chain links TRBV6-2 or TRBV6-3 to TRBJ2-7; 7 bases fit TRBD2. Per germline, CDR1 MNHEY and CDR2 SVGEGT. The V and J ends lost 8 bases and 2 bases, in that order; junction bases with no gene match: 6. CDR3 size: 13 residues. The CDR3 protein is CASASGRPYEQYF. CDR3 DNA: TGTGCCAGCGCCTCCGGGAGGCCCTACGAGCAGTACTTC.

The chain links TRBV19 to TRBJ1-1; D remains unclear. The germline V gene has CDR1 LNHDA and CDR2 SQIVND (reference sequence). Trimming pared 3 bases from V and 0 bases from J, leaving 5 bases between. This CDR3 has 13 residues. In DNA form, the CDR3 reads TGTGCCAGTAGTATTCAAATGAACACTGAAGCTTTCTTT. This translates into CASSIQMNTEAFF.